One and the same sample provided the 30 T cell receptor beta chains below, sequenced in a study of blood T cell repertoires in COVID-19. The method was immunoSEQ multiplex PCR; TCRdb's version includes in-frame clones alone and lacks a portion of them. The sample lists around 80,000 clones; about 80% were seen once. The sample consisted of peripheral blood. These receptor sequences come from a man aged 45-65 years with active or convalescent COVID-19.

V is TRBV28 and J is TRBJ1-2; D remains ambiguous. The CDR3 extends over 12 amino acids. CDR1 MDHEN and CDR2 SYDVKM come from the germline V gene. V lost 7 bases and J 4 bases, leaving 10 bases between the germline ends. CDR3 DNA sequence: TGTGCCAGCACCAGTTCGGGCTATGGCTACACCTTC. It encodes CASTSSGYGYTF.

The rearrangement uses TRBV5-4 and TRBJ1-2; tentatively, D is TRBD1 (6 bases). Trimming removed 4 bases at V and 4 bases at J, with 11 bases between. The CDR3 is 13 amino acids. Germline V gene lookup returns CDR1 SGHNT and CDR2 YYREEE (reference sequence). The CDR3 spells CASSEGQLYGYTF. CDR3 nucleotides: TGTGCCAGCAGCGAAGGACAGCTCTATGGCTACACCTTC.

The chain carries TRBV5-1 and TRBJ2-7; D perhaps matches TRBD2 (5 bases). Looked up from germline, CDR1 is SGHRS and CDR2 is YFSETQ. The CDR3 consists of 17 residues. V was cut by 4 bases and J by 0 bases, with 20 bases left in between. The CDR3: CASSNPRETLSSYEQYF. CDR3 DNA sequence: TGCGCCAGCAGCAACCCTAGGGAGACCCTCAGCTCCTACGAGCAGTACTTC.

This clone has more than one count but fewer than ten. For the CDR3, the DNA is TGTGCCAGTACCGCGGACAGGGGGCAGAATTCACCCCTCCACTTT. Its protein is CASTADRGQNSPLHF. The chain links TRBV19 to TRBJ1-6; 11 positions agree with TRBD1. V was clipped by 7 bases and J by 7 bases; unmatched bases: 6. Germline V gives CDR1 LNHDA, CDR2 SQIVND (reference sequence). The CDR3 contains 15 residues.

The chain links TRBV7-9 to TRBJ2-5, with TRBD1 matching over 9 bases. There are 14 residues in the CDR3. J gave up 2 bases and V 5 bases, and 3 bases lay outside the gene matches. The germline gives CDR1 SEHNR, CDR2 FQNEAQ (reference sequence). The CDR3 DNA reads TGTGCCAGCAGCCCTGGGACAGGGCAAGAGACCCAGTACTTC. Its translation is CASSPGTGQETQYF. The full variable domain, with the rest looked up from reference TRBV7-9 and TRBJ2-5, is DTGVSQNPRHKITKRGQNVTFRCDPISEHNRLYWYRQTLGQGPEFLTYFQNEAQLEKSRLLSDRFSAERPKGSFSTLEIQRTEQGDSAMYLCASSPGTGQETQYFGPGTRLLVL.

The CDR3 sequence is CASSLLVLANTGELFF. CDR3 in DNA: TGTGCCAGCAGCTTATTGGTACTAGCTAACACCGGGGAGCTGTTTTTT. The chain recombines TRBV7-8 with TRBJ2-2; perhaps TRBD2 as D (6 bases). V lost 2 bases and J 2 bases, leaving 12 bases between the germline ends. Germline values: CDR1 SGHVS, CDR2 FQNEAQ. CDR3 length: 16 residues.

This rearrangement joins TRBV3-1 (or the pseudogene TRBV3-2) to TRBJ1-1; D remains ambiguous. This CDR3 has 13 residues. CDR1 LGHDT and CDR2 YNNKEL come from the germline V gene (reference sequence). V lost 4 bases, J lost 4 bases, and 10 bases lay in between. The CDR3 sequence: CASSLGGSTEAFF. The CDR3 coding sequence is TGTGCCAGCAGCCTAGGCGGCAGCACTGAAGCTTTCTTT.

This sequence joins TRBV29-1 and TRBJ2-1; 8 bases are a match to TRBD1. Trimming cost V 2 bases and J 1 base; bases outside gene matches: 7. Germline V gene lookup returns CDR1 SQVTM and CDR2 ANQGSEA. CDR3 length equals 16 residues. This CDR3 reads CSVEPGQGGSYNEQFF. The CDR3, as DNA: TGCAGCGTTGAACCTGGACAGGGCGGATCCTACAATGAGCAGTTCTTC.

The gene calls are TRBV7-9 and TRBJ2-5; D is ambiguous. The CDR3 contains 16 residues. Trimming left V 1 base short and J 3 bases short, with 15 bases between. The germline V gene has CDR1 SEHNR and CDR2 FQNEAQ (reference sequence). The CDR3 nucleotides are TGTGCCAGCAGCTTAGGTGGTCTTATTCTAGAAGAGACCCAGTACTTC. Encoded protein: CASSLGGLILEETQYF.

The chain recombines TRBV3-1 (or the pseudogene TRBV3-2) with TRBJ1-4; 7 bases agree with TRBD1. The germline CDR1 and CDR2 sequences are LGHDT and YNNKEL (reference sequence). Trimming at V came to 4 bases and at J to 4 bases, leaving 12 bases not matched to a gene. The CDR3 consists of 17 residues. CDR3 region: CASSLVTGTARNEKLFF. For the CDR3, the DNA is TGTGCCAGCAGCCTAGTGACCGGGACAGCCCGTAATGAAAAACTGTTTTTT.

The V gene is TRBV9, the J gene TRBJ1-1; possible D gene TRBD1, 5 bases. CDR3 length equals 17 residues. Trimming cost V 4 bases and J 4 bases, with 23 bases left between them. CDR1 is SGDLS, CDR2 YYNGEE, per germline. CDR3 region: CASSRSPHVGEGTEAFF. CDR3 coding DNA: TGTGCCAGCAGCCGAAGTCCGCATGTGGGGGAGGGCACTGAAGCTTTCTTT.

The V call is TRBV7-2, the J call TRBJ1-2, with D hard to call. V lost 6 bases and J 8 bases, leaving 22 bases between the germline ends. Germline lookup yields CDR1 SGHTA and CDR2 FQGNSA. CDR3 length: 15 residues. Here the CDR3 reads CASSPVSEAGRGYTF. In DNA form, the CDR3 reads TGTGCCAGCAGTCCCGTTTCGGAGGCAGGACGGGGCTACACCTTC. The whole variable domain, filled in from reference TRBV7-2 and TRBJ1-2, reads GAGVSQSPSNKVTEKGKDVELRCDPISGHTALYWYRQSLGQGLEFLIYFQGNSAPDKSGLPSDRFSAERTGGSVSTLTIQRTQQEDSAVYLCASSPVSEAGRGYTFGSGTRLTVV.

V usage is TRBV12-3 or TRBV12-4 and J usage is TRBJ2-3; D is perhaps TRBD2 (6 bases). Deletions cut 8 bases from V and 0 bases from J, with 9 bases between. The length of the CDR3 is 13 residues. CDR3 coding DNA: TGTGCCAGCCGGGGGTCGAGCACAGATACGCAGTATTTT. It translates to CASRGSSTDTQYF.

The rearrangement links TRBV28 to TRBJ2-2; 12 nucleotides agree with TRBD2. This CDR3 is built from 16 residues. Per germline, CDR1 MDHEN and CDR2 SYDVKM. V gave up 6 bases and J gave up 5 bases; unmatched junction bases: 7. The CDR3 bases are TGTGCCAGCAGCCCCCCTAGCGGGGGGGGGACCGGGGAGCTGTTTTTT. It translates to CASSPPSGGGTGELFF. Based on the CDR3 plus reference TRBV28 and TRBJ2-2, the full variable domain is DVKVTQSSRYLVKRTGEKVFLECVQDMDHENMFWYRQDPGLGLRLIYFSYDVKMKEKGDIPEGYSVSREKKERFSLILESASTNQTSMYLCASSPPSGGGTGELFFGEGSRLTVL.

This clone appeared many times. The chain recombines TRBV10-3 with TRBJ1-3; D call uncertain. CDR1 is ENHRY, CDR2 SYGVKD, per germline. The ends were cut back, 8 bases at V and 0 bases at J, with 17 bases in the middle. The CDR3 covers 16 residues. Here the CDR3 DNA reads TGTGCCATCGACTCGAGAGGCAACTCCTCTGGAAACACCATATATTTT. Translating it yields CAIDSRGNSSGNTIYF.

The chain combines TRBV3-1 (or the pseudogene TRBV3-2) with TRBJ1-3; TRBD1 might be the D (6 bases). The V end lost 1 base, the J end lost 5 bases, and 9 bases lay between the germline ends. This CDR3 is built from 14 residues. The germline gives CDR1 LGHDT, CDR2 YNNKEL (reference sequence). The CDR3 sequence is CASSQGGQRNTIYF. The CDR3 DNA reads as TGTGCCAGCAGCCAAGGCGGACAGAGAAACACCATATATTTT.

V and J are TRBV2 and TRBJ2-7; 8 nucleotides agree with TRBD1. Per the germline V gene, CDR1 is SNHLY and CDR2 is FYNNEI. The junction had 5 bases not matched to a gene; V was cut back by 6 bases and J by 1 base. This CDR3 has 14 amino acids. The CDR3 here is CASRTGVGSYEQYF. In nucleotides, the CDR3 is TGTGCCAGCAGGACAGGGGTGGGGTCCTACGAGCAGTACTTC.

Comments on this clone: This sample includes further DNA sequences coding for the same CDR3. The J gene is TRBJ2-5, the V gene TRBV4-3; 13 bases match TRBD2. CDR1 is LGHNA, CDR2 YSLEER, per germline. The CDR3 length is 16 residues. Trimming cost V 3 bases and J 0 bases; bases outside gene matches: 1. This CDR3 reads CASSHGLAGDQETQYF. The CDR3 DNA sequence: TGCGCCAGCAGCCACGGACTAGCGGGGGACCAAGAGACCCAGTACTTC.

The V call is TRBV3-1 (or the pseudogene TRBV3-2), the J call TRBJ2-3, with D possibly TRBD2 on 6 matching bases. CDR1 LGHDT and CDR2 YNNKEL come from the germline V gene (reference sequence). V dropped 4 bases and J dropped 4 bases, with 12 bases sitting between them. CDR3 size: 14 residues. The chain's CDR3 is CASSPRDRSDTQYF. Written as DNA, the CDR3 is TGTGCCAGCAGCCCGCGGGACCGGTCAGATACGCAGTATTTT.

The chain uses TRBV7-3 and TRBJ2-7; 8 nucleotides match TRBD2. This CDR3 has 15 amino acids. V was clipped by 6 bases and J by 4 bases; unmatched bases: 11. Germline assignment: CDR1 SGHTA and CDR2 FQGTGA. CDR3 DNA: TGTGCCAGCAGTACTAGCGGAAAAGGAGGGTACGAGCAGTACTTC. This codes for CASSTSGKGGYEQYF.

The sample holds one count of this clone. The chain combines TRBV10-3 with TRBJ1-2, with a weak D call TRBD1 (6 bases). This CDR3 has 15 amino acids. CDR1 and CDR2 from the germline V gene are ENHRY and SYGVKD. V dropped 6 bases and J dropped 2 bases, with 16 bases sitting between them. The chain's CDR3 is CAISPERGGNYGYTF. The CDR3 bases are TGTGCCATCAGCCCTGAGAGAGGGGGAAACTATGGCTACACCTTC.

The chain links TRBV30 to TRBJ2-5; TRBD1 might be the D (6 bases). Germline V lookup: CDR1 GTSNPN, CDR2 SVGIG (reference sequence). The V and J ends lost 5 bases and 1 base respectively, with 8 bases between them. This CDR3 comprises 12 residues. CDR3 protein: CAWGRGQETQYF. CDR3 in DNA: TGTGCCTGGGGCAGGGGCCAAGAGACCCAGTACTTC.

This rearrangement joins TRBV5-4 to TRBJ1-2; TRBD1 aligns across 8 bases. J lost 7 bases, V lost 4 bases, and 12 bases had no gene match. This CDR3 is built from 15 residues. Germline values: CDR1 SGHNT, CDR2 YYREEE (reference sequence). The CDR3 bases are TGTGCCAGCAGCGCAGATTCGGACAGGGTCGCTGGCTACACCTTC. Its protein is CASSADSDRVAGYTF.

This sequence joins TRBV4-2 and TRBJ2-1; TRBD2 aligns across 14 bases. The CDR3 extends over 18 amino acids. Germline V gives CDR1 LGHNA, CDR2 YNFKEQ. The J segment lost 9 bases and the V segment lost 0 bases, leaving 10 bases of the junction unmatched. CDR3 bases: TGTGCCAGCAGCCAAGAGGACTCGGGACTAGCGGGGGAGGTTGAGCAGTTCTTC. Its translation is CASSQEDSGLAGEVEQFF.

The genes are TRBV2 and TRBJ1-5, with 7 positions matching TRBD1. Germline V gene sequence: CDR1 SNHLY, CDR2 FYNNEI. The CDR3 has 15 amino acids. With 6 bases clipped from V and 0 bases from J, the junction kept 5 bases outside the gene matches. The CDR3 sequence is CASSQQGNSNQPQHF. CDR3 nucleotide sequence: TGTGCCAGCAGCCAACAGGGGAATAGCAATCAGCCCCAGCATTTT.

The chain uses TRBV6-5 and TRBJ2-2, with 8 nucleotides matching TRBD1. Looked up from germline, CDR1 is MNHEY and CDR2 is SVGAGI. The CDR3 loop spans 15 amino acids. V shed 7 bases, J shed 6 bases, and the junction held 10 bases outside the gene matches. Here the CDR3 DNA reads TGTGCCAGCATCCGCGACAGGGGAGTTCCCGGGGAGCTGTTTTTT. Translated: CASIRDRGVPGELFF.

This sequence joins TRBV4-3 and TRBJ1-2; D remains ambiguous. Per the germline V gene, CDR1 is LGHNA and CDR2 is YSLEER. This CDR3 comprises 16 residues. Trimming pared 0 bases from V and 0 bases from J, leaving 11 bases between. CDR3 in DNA: TGCGCCAGCAGCCAAGATATTACAGTAGCTAACTATGGCTACACCTTC. This translates into CASSQDITVANYGYTF.

The chain links TRBV28 to TRBJ2-7; no definite D call. Germline loops: CDR1 MDHEN, CDR2 SYDVKM. The CDR3 runs 13 residues. Trimming removed 2 bases at V and 2 bases at J, with 7 bases between. CDR3 nucleotide sequence: TGTGCCAGCAGTTTAGCGACAACCTACGAGCAGTACTTC. This codes for CASSLATTYEQYF.

The genes are TRBV7-2 and TRBJ1-5; TRBD1 matches at 9 bases. The V and J ends lost 3 bases and 5 bases, in that order; junction bases with no gene match: 5. The germline V gene encodes CDR1 SGHTA and CDR2 FQGNSA. This CDR3 is built from 15 residues. CDR3 amino acids: CASSFGGQGYQPQHF. The CDR3 nucleotides read TGTGCCAGCAGCTTCGGGGGACAGGGTTATCAGCCCCAGCATTTT.

The rearrangement uses TRBV27 and TRBJ2-7, with unresolved D. In germline, CDR1 is MNHEY, CDR2 SMNVEV (reference sequence). V gave up 6 bases and J gave up 3 bases, with 18 bases separating them. This CDR3 has 15 residues. In DNA, the CDR3 is TGTGCCAGCAGCTTTAACGGGTTTAACCTCTACGAGCAGTACTTC. Its translation: CASSFNGFNLYEQYF.